A single TCR beta chain is shown here with its context. Over several immunoSEQ plates, each subset's genomic DNA was distributed in even portions. In the original processing: For the immunoSEQ data, sequences were junction-only without quality scores, so filtering differed. TCRdb keeps only in-frame clones here, not all; method: immunoSEQ multiplex PCR. D and trimming were read from the DNA, whereas the V and J calls and clone size are those reported in that table. The repertoire holds 400,000 to 500,000 clones, with 79% as singletons. Every donor was a Caucasian adult from Nashville, Tennessee. Germline loops: CDR1 MNHEY, CDR2 SVGAGI. The junction had 4 bases not matched to a gene; V was cut back by 10 bases and J by 4 bases. The length of the CDR3 is 12 residues. The sample belongs to a study of shared clonotypes between healthy human individuals.

This chain connects TRBV6-5 to TRBJ2-7; 10 bases align to TRBD1. The TCR comes from a woman in her thirties or forties in good health. Some clones in this sample may be carry-over from other donors' samples. Sequenced material: PBMCs. For the CDR3, the DNA is TGTGCCACCAGGACAGGGGGTTACGAGCAGTACTTC. This gives the protein CATRTGGYEQYF.